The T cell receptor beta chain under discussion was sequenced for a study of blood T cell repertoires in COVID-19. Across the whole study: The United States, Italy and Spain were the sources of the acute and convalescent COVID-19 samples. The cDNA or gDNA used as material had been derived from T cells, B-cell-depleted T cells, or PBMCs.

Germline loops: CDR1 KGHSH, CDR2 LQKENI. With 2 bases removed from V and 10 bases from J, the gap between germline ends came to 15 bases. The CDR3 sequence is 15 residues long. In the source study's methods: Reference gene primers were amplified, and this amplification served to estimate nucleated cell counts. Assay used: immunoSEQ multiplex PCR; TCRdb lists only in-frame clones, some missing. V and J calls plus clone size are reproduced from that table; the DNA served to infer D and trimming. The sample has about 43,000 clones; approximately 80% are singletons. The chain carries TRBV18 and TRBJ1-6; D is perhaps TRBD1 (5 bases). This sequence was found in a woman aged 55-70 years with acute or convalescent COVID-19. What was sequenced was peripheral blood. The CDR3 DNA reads TGTGCCAGCTCACCAACAGCGTCCGGGGGGTCACCCCTCCACTTT. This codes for CASSPTASGGSPLHF.